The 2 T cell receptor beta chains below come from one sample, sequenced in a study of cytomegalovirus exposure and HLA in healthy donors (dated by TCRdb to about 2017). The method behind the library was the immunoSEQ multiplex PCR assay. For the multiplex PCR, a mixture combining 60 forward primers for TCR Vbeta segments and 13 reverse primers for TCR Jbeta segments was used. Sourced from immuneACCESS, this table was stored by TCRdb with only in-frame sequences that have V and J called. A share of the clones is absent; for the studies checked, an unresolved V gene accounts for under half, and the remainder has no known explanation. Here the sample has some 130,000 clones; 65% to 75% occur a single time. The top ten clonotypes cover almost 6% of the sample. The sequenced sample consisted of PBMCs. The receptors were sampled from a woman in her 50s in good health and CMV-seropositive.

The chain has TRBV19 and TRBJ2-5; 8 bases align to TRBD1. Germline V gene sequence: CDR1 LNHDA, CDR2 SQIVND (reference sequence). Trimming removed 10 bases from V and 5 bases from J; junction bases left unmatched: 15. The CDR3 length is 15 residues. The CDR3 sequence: CATSARQGLRETQYF. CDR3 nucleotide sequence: TGTGCCACCTCTGCCCGACAGGGGTTGAGGGAGACCCAGTACTTC.

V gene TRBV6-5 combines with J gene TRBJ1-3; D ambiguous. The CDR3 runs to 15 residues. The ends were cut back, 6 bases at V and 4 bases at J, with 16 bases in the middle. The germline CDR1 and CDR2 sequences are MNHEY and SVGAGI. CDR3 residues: CASRPLSVAGNTIYF. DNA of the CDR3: TGTGCCAGCAGACCCCTATCGGTTGCGGGAAACACCATATATTTT.